This is a list of T cell receptor beta chains from one sample in a study of cytomegalovirus exposure and HLA in healthy donors. TCRdb's table, derived via immunoSEQ multiplex PCR, lists solely in-frame clones and lacks some. The table includes 100,000 or so clones, 75% detected once. The sequenced material came from PBMCs. The source of these receptors is a woman aged 18-30 years in good health and CMV-seropositive. CDR3s include the opening cysteine and the closing phenylalanine or tryptophan. The order of the fields is clone size, D gene, J gene, V gene, CDR3 protein, CDR3 DNA. D genes are given only for firm matches. Size is omitted from some rows. Given values are once, few, many or a class for expanded clones.

>NA|TRBD1|TRBJ2-1|TRBV23-1
CASSQVQGAGEQFF
TGCGCCAGCAGCCAGGTCCAGGGGGCAGGTGAGCAGTTCTTC
>NA|TRBD2|TRBJ2-3|TRBV7-9
CASRPGFRLAGGPDTQYF
TGTGCCAGCAGGCCCGGGTTTCGACTAGCGGGAGGGCCAGATACGCAGTATTTT
>NA|TRBD2|TRBJ2-5|TRBV4-1
CASSHGTSGKQTQYF
TGCGCCAGCAGCCACGGGACTAGCGGGAAACAGACCCAGTACTTC
>once|NA|TRBJ2-7|TRBV27
CASSPTVLRHEQYF
TGTGCCAGCAGTCCGACAGTGCTTCGGCACGAGCAGTACTTC
>NA|TRBD2|TRBJ2-1|TRBV5-4
CASSFRLAGDYEQFF
TGTGCCAGCAGCTTCAGACTAGCGGGAGATTATGAGCAGTTCTTC
>NA|TRBD1|TRBJ2-1|TRBV7-2
CASSLAGAGGNEQFF
TGTGCCAGCAGCTTAGCGGGGGCAGGGGGCAATGAGCAGTTCTTC
>NA|TRBD1|TRBJ1-1|TRBV6-1
CASSVRAGQVNTEAFF
TGTGCCAGCAGTGTTCGGGCAGGACAGGTAAACACTGAAGCTTTCTTT
>few|TRBD1|TRBJ1-1|TRBV5-1
CASSFGGGGTEAFF
TGCGCCAGCAGCTTCGGAGGGGGCGGGACTGAAGCTTTCTTT
>NA|TRBD1|TRBJ1-1|TRBV28
CASRIGTANTEAFF
TGTGCCAGCAGAATCGGGACAGCGAACACTGAAGCTTTCTTT
>NA|TRBD2|TRBJ2-1|TRBV4-3
CASSLLAGANNEQFF
TGCGCCAGCAGCCTCCTAGCGGGAGCCAACAATGAGCAGTTCTTC
>few|NA|TRBJ1-1|TRBV19
CASSPGQYTEAFF
TGTGCCAGTAGCCCAGGACAGTACACTGAAGCTTTCTTT
>NA|NA|TRBJ2-7|TRBV5-5
CASSLELGRISEQYF
TGTGCCAGCAGCTTGGAACTGGGGCGCATATCCGAGCAGTACTTC
>once|TRBD2|TRBJ2-1|TRBV11-3
CASSFSGTHYNEQFF
TGTGCCAGCAGCTTTAGCGGGACTCACTACAATGAGCAGTTCTTC
>NA|NA|TRBJ2-1|TRBV5-1
CASSLGGTNSYNEQFF
TGCGCCAGCAGCTTGGGCGGGACGAACTCCTACAATGAGCAGTTCTTC
>NA|TRBD2|TRBJ2-1|TRBV4-1
CASSQDWGGNEQFF
TGCGCCAGCAGCCAAGATTGGGGGGGCAATGAGCAGTTCTTC
>NA|NA|TRBJ1-2|TRBV7-2
CASSLEEFYGYTF
TGTGCCAGCAGCTTAGAAGAGTTCTATGGCTACACCTTC
>NA|NA|TRBJ1-2|TRBV15
CATSRGGVSYGYTF
TGTGCCACCAGCAGGGGGGGGGTAAGCTATGGCTACACCTTC
>NA|TRBD2|TRBJ2-7|TRBV27
CASSLSSGRISYEQYF
TGTGCCAGCAGTTTATCTAGCGGGAGAATATCCTACGAGCAGTACTTC
>NA|NA|TRBJ2-2|TRBV27
CASSPYTGELFF
TGTGCCAGCAGTCCGTACACCGGGGAGCTGTTTTTT
>NA|TRBD2|TRBJ2-7|TRBV27
CASRRTSGDLYEQYF
TGTGCCAGCAGGCGGACTAGCGGGGACCTCTACGAGCAGTACTTC
>few|TRBD2|TRBJ2-7|TRBV5-1
CASRVAGVTSYEQYF
TGCGCCAGCAGGGTAGCGGGAGTGACATCCTACGAGCAGTACTTC
>few|NA|TRBJ2-7|TRBV28
CASRQMTGRNEQYF
TGTGCCAGCAGACAAATGACAGGGAGGAACGAGCAGTACTTC
>NA|TRBD2|TRBJ2-3|TRBV9
CASSVGSSGRQDTQYF
TGTGCCAGCAGCGTAGGATCCAGCGGGAGACAAGATACGCAGTATTTT
>few|TRBD1|TRBJ2-2|TRBV10-3
CAISRDRDTGELFF
TGTGCCATCAGCCGGGACAGAGACACCGGGGAGCTGTTTTTT
>once|TRBD2|TRBJ2-1|TRBV5-4
CASRWTSGGSSYNEQFF
TGTGCCAGCAGATGGACTAGCGGGGGAAGCTCCTACAATGAGCAGTTCTTC
>NA|TRBD2|TRBJ2-1|TRBV15
CATSRGSGAAYNEQFF
TGTGCCACCAGCAGAGGGAGCGGGGCCGCCTACAATGAGCAGTTCTTC
>NA|NA|TRBJ1-1|TRBV19
CASAGLGGFSAVAFF
TGTGCCAGTGCCGGTCTGGGGGGGTTCTCCGCGGTAGCTTTCTTT
>NA|TRBD1|TRBJ2-1|TRBV18
CASSPAGTAINEQFF
TGTGCCAGCTCACCCGCCGGGACAGCTATCAATGAGCAGTTCTTC
>once|NA|TRBJ2-7|TRBV4-3
CASSQEVQGTHAYF
TGCGCCAGCAGCCAAGAGGTACAGGGTACCCATGCGTACTTC
>NA|TRBD2|TRBJ2-7|TRBV7-2
CASSLSGLAKYEQYF
TGTGCCAGCAGTCTCTCGGGACTAGCGAAGTACGAGCAGTACTTC
>NA|TRBD1|TRBJ2-4|TRBV5-1
CASSFADTGVGNIQYF
TGCGCCAGCAGCTTCGCAGATACAGGGGTCGGAAACATTCAGTACTTC
>medium-sized|NA|TRBJ1-5|TRBV6-1
CASSELDGGQPQHF
TGTGCCAGCAGTGAACTCGACGGGGGTCAGCCCCAGCATTTT
>few|TRBD2|TRBJ2-3|TRBV5-6
CASSKLAGGADTQYF
TGTGCCAGCAGCAAACTAGCGGGAGGGGCAGATACGCAGTATTTT
>NA|TRBD1|TRBJ2-3|TRBV5-1
CASSLDRGHVDTQYF
TGCGCCAGCAGCTTGGACAGGGGGCATGTAGATACGCAGTATTTT
>NA|NA|TRBJ2-7|TRBV2
CASSEGAGLRHEQYF
TGTGCCAGCAGTGAAGGCGCGGGTTTAAGGCACGAGCAGTACTTC
>NA|NA|TRBJ2-1|TRBV11-1
CASSLAGAYNEQFF
TGTGCCAGCAGCTTAGCGGGAGCCTACAATGAGCAGTTCTTC
>NA|NA|TRBJ1-2|TRBV28
CASGDTAYYGYTF
TGTGCCAGCGGGGACACGGCCTATTATGGCTACACCTTC
>NA|TRBD2|TRBJ2-7|TRBV7-9
CASSSGRTSHSEQYF
TGTGCCAGCAGCTCCGGACGGACTAGTCATAGCGAGCAGTACTTC
>NA|TRBD1|TRBJ1-5|TRBV28
CASRDRDRAYSNQPQHF
TGTGCCAGCAGAGACCGGGACAGAGCTTATAGCAATCAGCCCCAGCATTTT
>NA|TRBD1|TRBJ2-7|TRBV29-1
CSVTDRETYEQYF
TGCAGCGTGACGGACAGGGAGACCTACGAGCAGTACTTC
>NA|TRBD2|TRBJ2-2|TRBV27
CASSPRLLAGVAGELFF
TGTGCCAGCAGTCCCCGTTTGCTAGCGGGAGTGGCGGGGGAGCTGTTTTTT
>NA|NA|TRBJ2-1|TRBV5-8
CASSLDISGRWDNEQFF
TGTGCCAGCAGCTTGGACATTAGTGGGAGGTGGGACAATGAGCAGTTCTTC
>NA|TRBD2|TRBJ2-7|TRBV7-6
CASSTGTSGLEQYF
TGTGCCAGCAGCACCGGGACTAGCGGGCTCGAGCAGTACTTC
>NA|TRBD1|TRBJ2-7|TRBV7-8
CASSLDRTYEQYF
TGTGCCAGCAGCTTGGACAGGACCTACGAGCAGTACTTC
>NA|TRBD1|TRBJ1-1|TRBV7-9
CASSLSDRENTEAFF
TGTGCCAGCAGCTTATCCGACAGGGAAAACACTGAAGCTTTCTTT
>NA|TRBD1|TRBJ2-3|TRBV7-2
CASSVRQGSTADTQYF
TGTGCCAGCAGCGTCCGACAGGGGAGTACAGCGGATACGCAGTATTTT